The clone carrying this T cell receptor (beta chain) has at least ten counts. What it binds is not known. This sample stems from a study of T-cell reconstitution after alpha-beta-depleted transplantation in children. The study's findings and limits: In some patients, recipient T cells and intrathymic progenitors surviving conditioning explained high day-60 diversity. Approximately two months post-transplant, alpha-beta T cells reportedly originated from several hundred expanded graft clones. T-cell counts and diversity at one year post-transplant came mainly from newly produced T cells.

The germline V gene has CDR1 SGHRS and CDR2 YFSETQ. The CDR3 has 12 residues. Trimming took 7 bases from V and 2 from J, leaving 10 bases between them. Unique molecular identifiers featured in how the TCRbeta library was prepared. TCRdb reprocessed the PCR reads via MiXCR and lists one record per CDR3 protein. The sample has around 450,000 distinct CDR3 sequences, roughly 10% seen once. The V and J genes are TRBV5-1 and TRBJ2-7; D is uncertain. The sample here was PBMCs, taken before TCRalphabeta/CD19-depleted stem cell transplant. The receptor's source is a child aged 2-15 years with inherited bone marrow failure, due to receive a stem cell transplant. CDR3 coding DNA: TGCGCCAGCGGTTACTCGCCCTACGAGCAGTACTTC. Encoded protein: CASGYSPYEQYF.